A selection of T cell receptor beta chains follows, all from one sample in a study of neurological immune-mediated disorders. From the 5' RACE reads, TCRdb called clonotypes with MiXCR, one entry per CDR3 protein. The repertoire consists of approximately 30,000 distinct CDR3 sequences, with roughly 15% occurring once and the leading ten covering around 5%. The sequenced sample was CD4+ T cells from blood. Receptor source: a female donor with HTLV-1-associated myelopathy (HAM/TSP). Each CDR3 is given with its conserved first and last residue. D genes are given only for firm matches.

TRBD2	TRBV20-1	TRBJ2-1	CSASRTSHNNEQFF
.	TRBV3-1	TRBJ2-7	CASSQDGARDEQYF
.	TRBV20-1	TRBJ2-7	CSAPAGRYYEQYF
.	TRBV7-2	TRBJ2-3	CASGGDTQYF
.	TRBV7-9	TRBJ2-7	CASSPGHNYEQYF
.	TRBV12-3/TRBV12-4	TRBJ2-5	CASSPSRETQYF
TRBD2	TRBV7-3	TRBJ2-2	CASSLGLEDTGELFF
.	TRBV7-2	TRBJ2-1	CASSPVHYNEQFF
.	TRBV3-1	TRBJ1-1	CASSITGVAEAFF
TRBD1	TRBV5-1	TRBJ1-1	CASSTGQASEAFF
.	TRBV7-2	TRBJ1-3	CASSLAASLGENTIYF
.	TRBV27	TRBJ2-1	CAIRSSESSYNEQFF
TRBD2	TRBV5-5	TRBJ2-1	CASSLCERGNYNEQFF
TRBD2	TRBV20-1	TRBJ2-3	CSARRGGGSTDTQYF
.	TRBV14	TRBJ1-2	CASSQDAVRAYGYTF
TRBD1	TRBV6-5	TRBJ1-5	CASSNHAGTDSNQPQHF
TRBD1	TRBV11-1	TRBJ2-5	CASSGQAQETQYF
.	TRBV7-3	TRBJ1-1	CASSLTGQTEAFF
.	TRBV7-6	TRBJ2-3	CASSQGGGADTQYF
TRBD1	TRBV9	TRBJ2-5	CASSVGTGTGGGQETQYF
TRBD2	TRBV24-1	TRBJ2-2	CATSDFSREGNAGELFF
.	TRBV7-8	TRBJ2-7	CASSQLGGGSYEQYF
.	TRBV5-1	TRBJ1-1	CASRTVGNTEAFF
TRBD2	TRBV5-1	TRBJ2-5	CASSPGLVQETQYF
.	TRBV5-1	TRBJ2-2	CASSRDGSTGELFF
.	TRBV29-1	TRBJ1-1	CSAEGGSEAFF
.	TRBV5-1	TRBJ1-4	CASSLGSQAAEKLFF
.	TRBV15	TRBJ2-5	CATSRTPQETQYF
.	TRBV20-1	TRBJ2-5	CSASKETQYF
.	TRBV7-2	TRBJ1-3	CASSGGVGNTIYF
TRBD2	TRBV3-1	TRBJ2-1	CASNLLAGPYNEQFF
.	TRBV7-2	TRBJ2-3	CASSLETRSTDTQYF
.	TRBV7-2	TRBJ2-7	CASSWVDYEQYF
.	TRBV5-1	TRBJ2-7	CASSLAGDTRREQYF
.	TRBV11-3	TRBJ2-5	CASSPSGGETQYF
TRBD2	TRBV5-1	TRBJ2-2	CASSTSGIDAGELFF
TRBD1	TRBV20-1	TRBJ2-1	CSARDSFLGTAQFF
.	TRBV6-5	TRBJ2-3	CASSYETPHTDTQYF
.	TRBV20-1	TRBJ2-3	CSARGVDTQYF
.	TRBV7-2	TRBJ1-3	CASSLVFGIAGNTIYF
TRBD2	TRBV5-4	TRBJ2-7	CASSPRTSGGAHEQYF
.	TRBV12-3/TRBV12-4	TRBJ1-5	CASSPWGTGNQPQHF
.	TRBV6-2/TRBV6-3	TRBJ2-5	CASSYSSGQETQYF
.	TRBV5-1	TRBJ1-2	CASRDFNYGYTF
.	TRBV20-1	TRBJ2-2	CSASPGNTGELFF
TRBD2	TRBV5-4	TRBJ2-1	CASSASGRAGEQFF
.	TRBV5-1	TRBJ1-1	CASSLKGGTEAFF
.	TRBV18	TRBJ1-1	CASSPLLNTEAFF
TRBD2	TRBV12-3/TRBV12-4	TRBJ2-5	CASSLAGGLGTQYF
TRBD2	TRBV7-8	TRBJ2-5	CASKGSPSGDRVF
TRBD2	TRBV5-1	TRBJ2-7	CASSRQGSGNYEQYF
.	TRBV5-1	TRBJ2-2	CASSLQGAGTGELFF
.	TRBV7-2	TRBJ2-2	CASSLSTGSGELFF
TRBD2	TRBV27	TRBJ2-5	CASSLSGAGGQETQYF
TRBD2	TRBV7-2	TRBJ2-7	CASSLGSGGTSYEQYF
.	TRBV7-9	TRBJ2-7	CASGSSSYEQYF
.	TRBV4-1	TRBJ2-7	CASSQAGSVRHYEQYF